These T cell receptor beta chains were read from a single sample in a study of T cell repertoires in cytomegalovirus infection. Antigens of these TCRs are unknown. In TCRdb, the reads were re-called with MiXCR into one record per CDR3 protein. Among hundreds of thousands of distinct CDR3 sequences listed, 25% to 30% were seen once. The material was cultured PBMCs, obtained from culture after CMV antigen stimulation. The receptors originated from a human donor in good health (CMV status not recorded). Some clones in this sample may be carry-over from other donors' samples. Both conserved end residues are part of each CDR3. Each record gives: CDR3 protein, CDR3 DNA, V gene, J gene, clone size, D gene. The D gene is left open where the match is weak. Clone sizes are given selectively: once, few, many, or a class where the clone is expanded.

CDR3 protein: CASSLDATQPQHF
CDR3 DNA: TGTGCCAGCAGCTTAGACGCGACGCAGCCCCAGCATTTT
V gene: TRBV7-9
J gene: TRBJ1-5
clone size: few
D gene: NA

CDR3 protein: CASSLSKGVYEQYF
CDR3 DNA: TGTGCCAGCAGTTTATCGAAGGGTGTCTACGAGCAGTACTTC
V gene: TRBV27
J gene: TRBJ2-7
clone size: few
D gene: NA

CDR3 protein: CASSFGGANYGYTF
CDR3 DNA: TGCGCCAGCAGCTTCGGGGGAGCTAACTATGGCTACACCTTC
V gene: TRBV5-1
J gene: TRBJ1-2
clone size: NA
D gene: NA

CDR3 protein: CASSSGTLQYEQYF
CDR3 DNA: TGTGCCAGCAGTTCCGGGACACTTCAATACGAGCAGTACTTC
V gene: TRBV5-4
J gene: TRBJ2-7
clone size: NA
D gene: NA

CDR3 protein: CSARSGSSPQYF
CDR3 DNA: TGCAGTGCTAGATCCGGCTCCTCCCCGCAGTACTTC
V gene: TRBV20-1
J gene: TRBJ2-7
clone size: few
D gene: NA

CDR3 protein: CASSDTLTGYGYTF
CDR3 DNA: TGTGCCAGCAGTGATACCCTAACGGGCTATGGCTACACCTTC
V gene: TRBV25-1
J gene: TRBJ1-2
clone size: few
D gene: NA

CDR3 protein: CASRSDRSEIYGYTF
CDR3 DNA: TGTGCCAGCAGATCCGACAGGAGCGAGATCTATGGCTACACCTTC
V gene: TRBV7-2
J gene: TRBJ1-2
clone size: many
D gene: NA

CDR3 protein: CASSQGSGGNGYTF
CDR3 DNA: TGTGCCAGCAGCCAAGGATCAGGGGGCAATGGCTACACCTTC
V gene: TRBV4-2
J gene: TRBJ1-2
clone size: few
D gene: TRBD1

CDR3 protein: CASSFGATNEKLFF
CDR3 DNA: TGTGCCAGCAGTTTCGGGGCAACTAATGAAAAACTGTTTTTT
V gene: TRBV12-3/TRBV12-4
J gene: TRBJ1-4
clone size: NA
D gene: NA

CDR3 protein: CASSLGGGTGEAFF
CDR3 DNA: TGTGCCAGCAGTTTGGGGGGAGGGACAGGTGAAGCTTTCTTT
V gene: TRBV27
J gene: TRBJ1-1
clone size: few
D gene: TRBD1

CDR3 protein: CSALAADESSTDTQYF
CDR3 DNA: TGCAGTGCCTTAGCAGCCGATGAATCTAGCACAGATACGCAGTATTTT
V gene: TRBV20-1
J gene: TRBJ2-3
clone size: few
D gene: NA

CDR3 protein: CASSLQGTKGETQYF
CDR3 DNA: TGTGCTAGCAGCTTACAAGGGACGAAGGGAGAGACCCAGTACTTC
V gene: TRBV7-7
J gene: TRBJ2-5
clone size: many
D gene: NA

CDR3 protein: CASSENGLAQHF
CDR3 DNA: TGTGCCAGCAGTGAGAACGGGCTGGCCCAGCATTTT
V gene: TRBV6-1
J gene: TRBJ1-5
clone size: few
D gene: NA

CDR3 protein: CAISVDFNYGYTF
CDR3 DNA: TGTGCCATCAGTGTTGATTTTAACTATGGCTACACCTTC
V gene: TRBV10-3
J gene: TRBJ1-2
clone size: NA
D gene: NA

CDR3 protein: CASSPPRNPNYGYTF
CDR3 DNA: TGTGCCAGCTCACCACCGAGAAATCCTAACTATGGCTACACCTTC
V gene: TRBV18
J gene: TRBJ1-2
clone size: NA
D gene: NA

CDR3 protein: CAAGRRAGADTQYF
CDR3 DNA: TGTGCCGCTGGGCGAAGAGCGGGGGCAGATACGCAGTATTTT
V gene: TRBV6-6
J gene: TRBJ2-3
clone size: NA
D gene: TRBD2

CDR3 protein: CSARDGAYEQYF
CDR3 DNA: TGCAGTGCTAGAGATGGGGCTTACGAGCAGTACTTC
V gene: TRBV20-1
J gene: TRBJ2-7
clone size: NA
D gene: NA

CDR3 protein: CASMGVGLRSPGELFF
CDR3 DNA: TGTGCCAGCATGGGTGTAGGCCTTAGATCTCCCGGGGAGCTGTTTTTT
V gene: TRBV27
J gene: TRBJ2-2
clone size: NA
D gene: NA

CDR3 protein: CASSSDGLEGGQYF
CDR3 DNA: TGTGCCAGCAGCTCCGACGGGCTAGAAGGGGGGCAGTATTTT
V gene: TRBV7-8
J gene: TRBJ2-3
clone size: once
D gene: NA

CDR3 protein: CASRDRSDQPQHF
CDR3 DNA: TGTGCCAGCAGGGACAGATCGGATCAGCCCCAGCATTTT
V gene: TRBV6-2/TRBV6-3
J gene: TRBJ1-5
clone size: NA
D gene: NA

CDR3 protein: CASSIDRGTAYGYTF
CDR3 DNA: TGTGCCAGTAGTATAGATCGGGGGACGGCCTATGGCTACACCTTC
V gene: TRBV19
J gene: TRBJ1-2
clone size: NA
D gene: NA

CDR3 protein: CASSPRQGVPEQPQHF
CDR3 DNA: TGCGCCAGCAGCCCTCGACAGGGGGTACCAGAACAGCCCCAGCATTTT
V gene: TRBV4-1
J gene: TRBJ1-5
clone size: NA
D gene: TRBD1

CDR3 protein: CASSQAARGWSNQPQHF
CDR3 DNA: TGCGCCAGCAGCCAAGCCGCTCGGGGATGGAGCAATCAGCCCCAGCATTTT
V gene: TRBV4-1
J gene: TRBJ1-5
clone size: NA
D gene: NA

CDR3 protein: CASSEAGGGVNTGELFF
CDR3 DNA: TGTGCCAGCAGTGAAGCGGGGGGGGGGGTTAACACCGGGGAGCTGTTTTTT
V gene: TRBV6-1
J gene: TRBJ2-2
clone size: NA
D gene: TRBD2

CDR3 protein: CASSNGQGGTEAFF
CDR3 DNA: TGTGCCAGCAGCAATGGACAGGGCGGGACTGAAGCTTTCTTT
V gene: TRBV7-6
J gene: TRBJ1-1
clone size: few
D gene: TRBD1

CDR3 protein: CSASPDSEAFF
CDR3 DNA: TGCAGTGCTAGCCCCGACAGTGAAGCTTTCTTT
V gene: TRBV20-1
J gene: TRBJ1-1
clone size: NA
D gene: NA

CDR3 protein: CASSDPNSPQAFF
CDR3 DNA: TGTGCCAGCAGTGACCCGAACAGCCCCCAAGCTTTCTTT
V gene: TRBV6-5
J gene: TRBJ1-1
clone size: few
D gene: NA

CDR3 protein: CASSTGQGGLEKLFF
CDR3 DNA: TGTGCCAGCAGTACGGGGCAAGGGGGTTTGGAAAAACTGTTTTTT
V gene: TRBV27
J gene: TRBJ1-4
clone size: few
D gene: NA

CDR3 protein: CASHRSTDTQYF
CDR3 DNA: TGTGCCAGCCACAGGAGCACAGATACGCAGTATTTT
V gene: TRBV6-5
J gene: TRBJ2-3
clone size: few
D gene: NA

CDR3 protein: CASSPLWRGPNEAFF
CDR3 DNA: TGCGCCAGCAGCCCTCTATGGCGGGGACCGAATGAAGCTTTCTTT
V gene: TRBV4-1
J gene: TRBJ1-1
clone size: NA
D gene: NA

CDR3 protein: CAISEFLDRGTEAFF
CDR3 DNA: TGTGCCATCAGTGAGTTCTTGGACAGGGGCACTGAAGCTTTCTTT
V gene: TRBV10-3
J gene: TRBJ1-1
clone size: few
D gene: TRBD1

CDR3 protein: CASSQPRTGGKGDTQYF
CDR3 DNA: TGCGCCAGCAGCCAACCCCGGACAGGGGGCAAGGGAGATACGCAGTATTTT
V gene: TRBV4-1
J gene: TRBJ2-3
clone size: NA
D gene: TRBD1

CDR3 protein: CASSSLLAGGTGRADTQYF
CDR3 DNA: TGCGCCAGCAGCTCGCTACTAGCGGGAGGCACGGGGAGGGCAGATACGCAGTATTTT
V gene: TRBV5-1
J gene: TRBJ2-3
clone size: NA
D gene: TRBD2

CDR3 protein: CASSLERTGTQYF
CDR3 DNA: TGTGCCAGCAGCTTAGAAAGAACGGGTACGCAGTATTTT
V gene: TRBV11-3
J gene: TRBJ2-3
clone size: many
D gene: NA

CDR3 protein: CASSLTGQGAYEQYF
CDR3 DNA: TGTGCCAGCAGTTTAACGGGACAGGGGGCCTACGAGCAGTACTTC
V gene: TRBV27
J gene: TRBJ2-7
clone size: NA
D gene: TRBD1

CDR3 protein: CASSEGTHPYGYTF
CDR3 DNA: TGTGCCAGCAGTGAAGGTACCCACCCCTATGGCTACACCTTC
V gene: TRBV6-1
J gene: TRBJ1-2
clone size: NA
D gene: NA

CDR3 protein: CSARDAVSGNTIYF
CDR3 DNA: TGCAGTGCTAGAGATGCGGTCTCTGGAAACACCATATATTTT
V gene: TRBV20-1
J gene: TRBJ1-3
clone size: NA
D gene: NA

CDR3 protein: CASRGQPGVTNSPLHF
CDR3 DNA: TGTGCCAGCAGAGGACAGCCTGGGGTAACAAATTCACCCCTCCACTTT
V gene: TRBV2
J gene: TRBJ1-6
clone size: few
D gene: NA

CDR3 protein: CASSQDEAGILTDTQYF
CDR3 DNA: TGTGCCAGCAGCCAAGATGAGGCAGGGATTTTGACAGATACGCAGTATTTT
V gene: TRBV3-1
J gene: TRBJ2-3
clone size: NA
D gene: NA

CDR3 protein: CSASRESQETQYF
CDR3 DNA: TGCAGTGCTTCTAGGGAGAGCCAAGAGACCCAGTACTTC
V gene: TRBV20-1
J gene: TRBJ2-5
clone size: NA
D gene: NA

CDR3 protein: CASIENTEAFF
CDR3 DNA: TGTGCCAGTATAGAGAACACTGAAGCTTTCTTT
V gene: TRBV19
J gene: TRBJ1-1
clone size: NA
D gene: NA

CDR3 protein: CASSLHGRVYEQYF
CDR3 DNA: TGTGCCAGCAGTTTACATGGCCGGGTCTACGAGCAGTACTTC
V gene: TRBV12-3/TRBV12-4
J gene: TRBJ2-7
clone size: NA
D gene: NA

CDR3 protein: CASSLWGNNQPQHF
CDR3 DNA: TGTGCCAGCAGTTTGTGGGGGAACAATCAGCCCCAGCATTTT
V gene: TRBV27
J gene: TRBJ1-5
clone size: NA
D gene: NA